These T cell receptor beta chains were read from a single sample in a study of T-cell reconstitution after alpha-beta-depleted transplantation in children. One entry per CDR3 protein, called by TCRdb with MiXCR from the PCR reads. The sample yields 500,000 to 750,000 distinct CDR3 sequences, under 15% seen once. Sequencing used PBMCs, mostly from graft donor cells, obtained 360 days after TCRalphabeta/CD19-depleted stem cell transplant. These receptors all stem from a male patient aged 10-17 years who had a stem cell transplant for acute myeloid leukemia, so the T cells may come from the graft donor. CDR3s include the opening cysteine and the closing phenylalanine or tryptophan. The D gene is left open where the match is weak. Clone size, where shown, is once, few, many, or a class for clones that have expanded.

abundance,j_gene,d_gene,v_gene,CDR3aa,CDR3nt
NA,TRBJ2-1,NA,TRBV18,CASSPLEGPGNEQFF,TGTGCCAGCTCACCACTTGAGGGCCCCGGCAATGAGCAGTTCTTC
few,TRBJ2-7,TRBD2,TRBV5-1,CASSQTGTSGMWSYEQYF,TGCGCCAGCAGCCAAACCGGGACTAGCGGGATGTGGTCCTACGAGCAGTACTTC
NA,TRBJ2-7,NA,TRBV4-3,CASSPRAVQGFSYEQYF,TGCGCCAGCAGCCCACGGGCCGTCCAGGGGTTCAGTTACGAGCAGTACTTC
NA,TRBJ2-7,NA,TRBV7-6,CASRPRPSGLYEQYF,TGTGCCAGCAGACCCCGACCCAGCGGACTCTACGAGCAGTACTTC
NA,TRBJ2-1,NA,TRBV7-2,CASSLDGGRGNEQFF,TGTGCCAGCAGCTTAGATGGTGGCAGGGGCAATGAGCAGTTCTTC
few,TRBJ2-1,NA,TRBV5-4,CASSSGAFYNEQFF,TGTGCCAGCAGCTCGGGGGCATTCTACAATGAGCAGTTCTTC
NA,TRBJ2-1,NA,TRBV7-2,CASRPSSRAYNEQFF,TGTGCCAGCAGGCCATCTAGCAGGGCCTACAATGAGCAGTTCTTC
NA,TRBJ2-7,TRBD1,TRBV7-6,CASSPPAGTGRLEQYF,TGTGCCAGCAGCCCACCGGCGGGGACAGGGCGACTCGAGCAGTACTTC
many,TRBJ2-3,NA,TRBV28,CASSLRAWQTRVDTQYF,TGTGCCAGCAGTTTAAGGGCGTGGCAGACTAGAGTTGATACGCAGTATTTT
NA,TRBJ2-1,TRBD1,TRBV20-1,CSAPGQGFVGNEQFF,TGCAGTGCGCCGGGACAGGGATTTGTAGGCAATGAGCAGTTCTTC
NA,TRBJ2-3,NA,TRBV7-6,CASSSLWAIGDTQYF,TGTGCCAGCAGCTCCCTGTGGGCAATCGGGGATACGCAGTATTTT
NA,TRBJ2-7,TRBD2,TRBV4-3,CASSQDGAGGPSEQYF,TGCGCCAGCAGCCAAGACGGAGCGGGAGGGCCCTCCGAGCAGTACTTC